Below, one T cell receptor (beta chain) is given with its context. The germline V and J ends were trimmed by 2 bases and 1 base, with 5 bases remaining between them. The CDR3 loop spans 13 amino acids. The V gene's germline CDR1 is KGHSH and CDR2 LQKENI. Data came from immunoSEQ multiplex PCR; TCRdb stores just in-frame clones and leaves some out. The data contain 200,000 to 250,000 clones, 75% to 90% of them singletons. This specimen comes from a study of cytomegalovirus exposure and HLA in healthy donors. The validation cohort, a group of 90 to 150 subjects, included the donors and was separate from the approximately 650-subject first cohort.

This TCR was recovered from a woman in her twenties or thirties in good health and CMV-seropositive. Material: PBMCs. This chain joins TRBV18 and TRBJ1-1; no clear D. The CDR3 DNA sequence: TGTGCCAGCTCACCAGCAGAGAACACTGAAGCTTTCTTT. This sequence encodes CASSPAENTEAFF.